This T cell receptor (beta chain) was sequenced for a study of cytomegalovirus exposure and HLA in healthy donors. On this clone: Antigen specificity is unknown.

Primers included in the PCR were 60 Vbeta and 13 Jbeta primers. TCRdb's table, derived via immunoSEQ multiplex PCR, lists solely in-frame clones and lacks some. This repertoire shows some 250,000 clones, 82% found once; its top ten account for 4.5% to 6%. Study outcomes and limitations: Analyzed later, association rates of TCRs varied across HLA loci, with DRB1 most and HLA-C fewest.

Sample: PBMCs. This clonotype was sampled from a woman aged 40 to 50 in good health and CMV-seropositive.

The DNA for the CDR3 is TGTGCCAGCAGGTTATACCAGGGGCAGGGTGAAGCTTTCTTT. Protein sequence: CASRLYQGQGEAFF. The chain joins TRBV2 to TRBJ1-1, with D perhaps matching TRBD1 (6 bases). Germline CDR1 and CDR2: SNHLY and FYNNEI. The CDR3 is 14 amino acids. The V gene lost 6 bases and the J gene lost 7 bases, with 18 bases spanning the gap.